Below, one TCR beta chain is given with its context. This sample was included in a study of cytomegalovirus exposure and HLA in healthy donors. The PCR had 60 Vbeta and 13 Jbeta primers. Clones were read by immunoSEQ multiplex PCR, and TCRdb kept only the in-frame ones, dropping some. The table has about 170,000 clones, just over 75% seen once; the top ten hold 1.2% to 1.5%. Germline V gene sequence: CDR1 SGHRS, CDR2 YFSETQ. Germline trimming cut 0 bases from V and 2 bases from J; bases unmatched to any gene: 2. The CDR3 runs to 15 residues. The clonotype was recovered from a woman in her 30s in good health and CMV-seropositive. Sequencing input: PBMCs. J is TRBJ2-1 and V is TRBV5-1; 7 bases match TRBD2. Written as DNA, the CDR3 is TGCGCCAGCAGCTTGGGGGACTACCCCTACAATGAGCAGTTCTTC. It is translated as CASSLGDYPYNEQFF.